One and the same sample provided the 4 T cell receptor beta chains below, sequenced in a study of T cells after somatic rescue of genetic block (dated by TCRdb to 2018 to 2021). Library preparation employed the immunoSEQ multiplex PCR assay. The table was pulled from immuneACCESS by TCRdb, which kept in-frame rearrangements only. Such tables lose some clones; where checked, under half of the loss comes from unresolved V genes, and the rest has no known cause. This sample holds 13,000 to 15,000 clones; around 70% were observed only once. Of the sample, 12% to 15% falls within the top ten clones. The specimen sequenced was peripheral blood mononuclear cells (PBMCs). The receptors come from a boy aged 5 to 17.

CDR3 sequence (DNA): TGTGCCAGCTGGAGGTTTCCAGACACCCAGTACTTC. Its translation: CASWRFPDTQYF. The chain is built from TRBV28 and TRBJ2-5; TRBD2 might be the D (5 bases). The length of the CDR3 is 12 residues. The V and J ends lost 8 bases and 8 bases respectively, with 15 bases between them. Germline lookup yields CDR1 MDHEN and CDR2 SYDVKM.

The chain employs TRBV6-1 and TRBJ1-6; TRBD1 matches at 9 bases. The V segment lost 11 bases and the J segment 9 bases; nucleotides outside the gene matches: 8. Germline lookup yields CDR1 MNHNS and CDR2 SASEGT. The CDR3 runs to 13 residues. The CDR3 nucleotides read TGTGCCTTCGGGGACAGGGACGCTTCACCCCTCCACTTT. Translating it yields CAFGDRDASPLHF.

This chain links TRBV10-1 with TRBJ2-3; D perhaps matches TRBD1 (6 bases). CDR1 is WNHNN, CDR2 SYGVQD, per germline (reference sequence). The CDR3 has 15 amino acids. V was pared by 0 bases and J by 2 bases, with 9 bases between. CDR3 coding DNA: TGCGCCAGCAGTGAGTCTGGACAGCTCACAGATACGCAGTATTTT. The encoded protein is CASSESGQLTDTQYF.

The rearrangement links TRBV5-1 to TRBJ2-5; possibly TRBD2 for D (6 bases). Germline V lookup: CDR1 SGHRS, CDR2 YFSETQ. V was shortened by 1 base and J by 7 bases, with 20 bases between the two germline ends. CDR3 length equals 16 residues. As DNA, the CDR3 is TGCGCCAGCAGCTTGAATGATTGGGGGAGGTCATGGACCCAGTACTTC. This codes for CASSLNDWGRSWTQYF.